This T cell receptor beta chain derives from a study of T cell responses to AZD1222 COVID-19 vaccine listed by TCRdb under 2021. Regarding the study in general: AZD1222 recipients whose second dose came at about 4 weeks and those whose second dose came at about 12 weeks were combined into one group, since spike-specific TCR depth and breadth did not differ between the two schedules. Trial participants were enrolled by age into 18-55, 56-69 and 70-plus year subgroups, with approximately 150, 28 and 58 TCR-sequenced participants respectively. A total of about 240 trial participants underwent TCR sequencing, of whom some 210 received two doses of AZD1222 and around 26 received two doses of the MenACWY control vaccine. Summary of the overall study and its limitations: Reportedly, almost half of the unique spike-specific TCRs recognized epitopes lying outside the regions that are mutated in the B.1.351 and B.1.1.7 variants. The vaccine-associated CD4 TCRs covered the entire spike protein, and the dominant responses fell in regions 160-218 and 743-854. A significant rise in spike-specific TCR breadth and depth was observed after two AZD1222 doses relative to day 0 and relative to MenACWY recipients. Because no samples from the day 14 peak response were available, repertoires could be characterized only after the peak T cell response. In the small 56-69-year group, the increase in depth fell short of significance, most likely because of low power. Conclusions about previously exposed vaccinees were limited because only six AZD1222 recipients were SARS-CoV-2 seropositive at baseline. Participants were mostly white British and included more females than males, and it was suggested by the authors that clonal diversity may have been underestimated.

With regard to this clone: Its cognate antigen has yet to be identified. Per-base quality was not reported, and no clone a single base away is much larger than it.

The CDR3 regions of human TCRbeta chains were analyzed by immunosequencing. The original methods were these. TCRs in the repertoires were compared against a reference library of SARS-CoV-2-specific TCRs that had been generated with the MIRA antigen-specificity platform. Breadth meant the fraction of unique TCRs that were SARS-CoV-2-associated, whereas depth meant the fraction of total T cells that were SARS-CoV-2-associated. Using the MIRA data, each spike-specific TCR was assigned both to the spike region to which the TCR was reactive and to a CD4 or CD8 class. Log10-transformed breadth and depth values were compared by one-way ANOVA with Sidak's multiple comparisons tests. The immuneACCESS repertoire file appears here via TCRdb, limited to in-frame rearrangements. These files lack a portion of the clones; in checked studies, under half of the deficit traces to unresolved V genes, and the cause of the others is not known. V, J and clone size were drawn from that table, and D and trimming were deduced from the DNA. This sample gives over 100,000 clones in total; approximately 88% of them show up just once. Of the sample, about 6% falls within the top ten clones.

Deletion took 3 bases off V and 7 bases off J, with a span of 6 bases between the germline ends. The CDR3 has 11 amino acids, counting the end cysteine and phenylalanine. The sequence is cut down to CDR3 DNA, 33 bases in frame from base 1. The time point label, read with the paper, signifies: baseline before first vaccination. Samples from vaccinated people were obtained from the UK trials COV001 and COV002, which included a single-blind randomized controlled phase 2/3 trial of AZD1222 (ChAdOx1 nCoV-19) in healthy adults. For TCRbeta chain sequencing, PBMC samples were collected from trial participants at day 0 and at day 28 after the second dose.

The chain joins TRBV12-3 or TRBV12-4 to TRBJ1-1; confidence is insufficient to name the D gene. Sequenced here: peripheral blood, sampled on day 0 of AZD1222 vaccination. The receptor's source is an adult in good health. The CDR3: CASSFESEAFF. The nucleotide sequence reads TGTGCCAGCAGTTTTGAAAGTGAAGCTTTCTTT.